The clone carrying this T cell receptor beta chain was found a few times. Antigen unknown. Stable hyperthyroidism: no ophthalmopathy progression over 18 months of follow-up. Exclusion followed for patients with uncontrolled infection, other autoimmune disease, pregnancy or lactation. Amplified TCR beta CDR3 regions derived from RNA transcripts. An initial round of RT-PCR targeting the TCR CDR3 relied on the HTBI primer set. Using its own MiXCR run on the multiplex PCR reads, TCRdb lists one record per CDR3 protein. The sample records around 420,000 distinct CDR3 sequences, roughly 15% being singletons. The source of the sample is a study of T cells in Graves' hyperthyroidism and ophthalmopathy. General study findings and limits: Ophthalmopathy was told apart from stable hyperthyroidism by a 13 V-J model. Ophthalmopathy, which appeared later, was predicted by the model a median around 6 months before onset.

The germline gives CDR1 GTSNPN, CDR2 SVGIG (reference sequence). Trimming removed 8 bases from V and 2 bases from J, with 18 bases in between. This CDR3 spans 14 amino acids. This chain uses TRBV30 with TRBJ1-1, with D possibly being TRBD1 (6 bases). The receptor's source is a woman under 30 with Graves' hyperthyroidism. Sequencing was carried out using blood. For the CDR3, the DNA is TGTGCCAGTAGTATCGCAGGGGCCAACACTGAAGCTTTCTTT. Protein: CASSIAGANTEAFF.